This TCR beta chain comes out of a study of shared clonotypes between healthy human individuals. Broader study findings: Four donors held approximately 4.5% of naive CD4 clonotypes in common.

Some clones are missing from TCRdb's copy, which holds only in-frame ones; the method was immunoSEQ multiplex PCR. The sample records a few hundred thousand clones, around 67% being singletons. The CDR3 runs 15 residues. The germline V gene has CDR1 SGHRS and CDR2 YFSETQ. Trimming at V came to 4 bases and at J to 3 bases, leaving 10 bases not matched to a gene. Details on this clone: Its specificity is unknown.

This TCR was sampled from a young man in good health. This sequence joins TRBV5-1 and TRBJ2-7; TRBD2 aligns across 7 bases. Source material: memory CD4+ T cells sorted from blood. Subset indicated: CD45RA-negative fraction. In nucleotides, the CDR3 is TGCGCCAGCAGCGGGAGTGGACTAGTTCACTACGAGCAGTACTTC. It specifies CASSGSGLVHYEQYF.